The rows below give T cell receptor beta chains drawn from one sample of a study of spatial heterogeneity in lung cancer. Each CDR3 protein gets one entry after TCRdb re-called the 5' RACE reads with MiXCR. The sample lists tens of thousands of distinct CDR3 sequences, around 9.6% occurring once. The sample here was PBMCs, taken at follow-up. The receptors here all came from a male donor with early-stage non-small cell lung cancer. The CDR3 runs from the conserved cysteine through the conserved F or W. A D gene is named only where the DNA matches it firmly. Only some rows state a clone size, as once, few, many or a class for expanded clones.

J,size,V,D,CDR3,DNA
TRBJ1-6,.,TRBV2,TRBD1,CASSDRTGSNSPLHF,TGTGCCAGCAGTGATCGGACAGGAAGTAATTCACCCCTCCACTTT
TRBJ2-1,few,TRBV4-2,.,CASSPPSGLNEQFF,TGTGCCAGCAGCCCGCCCTCGGGCCTCAATGAGCAGTTCTTC
TRBJ2-7,.,TRBV28,TRBD2,CASSLSALAGFYEQYF,TGTGCCAGCAGTTTAAGCGCGCTAGCGGGCTTTTACGAGCAGTACTTC
TRBJ2-1,.,TRBV7-2,.,CASSLDSDEQFF,TGTGCCAGCAGCTTAGATTCCGATGAGCAGTTCTTC
TRBJ1-1,many,TRBV6-6,TRBD1,CASRASGGAGTEAFF,TGTGCCAGCAGGGCCTCAGGGGGCGCGGGCACTGAAGCTTTCTTT
TRBJ2-3,many,TRBV4-3,TRBD2,CASSQDRNSGGRTDTQYF,TGCGCCAGCAGCCAAGATCGAAATAGCGGGGGCCGCACAGATACGCAGTATTTT
TRBJ2-5,.,TRBV7-9,.,CASSLMPGQGEETQYF,TGTGCCAGCAGCCTGATGCCGGGGCAGGGTGAAGAGACCCAGTACTTC
TRBJ1-2,.,TRBV7-7,.,CASSPILGDYGYTF,TGTGCTAGCAGCCCGATCTTGGGCGACTATGGCTACACCTTC
TRBJ2-7,once,TRBV5-4,.,CASSSWSSYEQYF,TGTGCCAGCAGCTCCTGGTCCTCCTACGAGCAGTACTTC
TRBJ1-1,.,TRBV15,TRBD1,CATSEPGQGAGTEAFF,TGTGCCACCAGCGAGCCGGGACAGGGGGCCGGGACTGAAGCTTTCTTT
TRBJ2-1,few,TRBV12-3/TRBV12-4,TRBD1,CASRRPATGPHNEQFF,TGTGCCAGCAGACGCCCAGCGACAGGGCCACACAATGAGCAGTTCTTC
TRBJ1-4,few,TRBV6-6,.,CASSYGFQAQITNEKLFF,TGTGCCAGCAGTTACGGTTTCCAGGCTCAGATAACTAATGAAAAACTGTTTTTT
TRBJ2-3,few,TRBV11-2,TRBD2,CASSLLGRASTDTQYF,TGTGCCAGCAGCCTACTTGGGAGGGCTAGCACAGATACGCAGTATTTT
TRBJ2-7,many,TRBV2,.,CASSEDSFYEQYF,TGTGCCAGCAGTGAAGACAGCTTCTACGAGCAGTACTTC